Presented here are 24 T cell receptor beta chains from one specimen sequenced in a study of early T cells in non-severe SARS-CoV-2 infection. Via MiXCR, TCRdb re-called the 5' RACE reads, giving one row per CDR3 protein. In the table there are 35,000 to 45,000 distinct CDR3 sequences, over 5% of which are singletons. The sample in question was whole blood, obtained at baseline. The receptors come from an adult who was a healthcare worker with PCR-confirmed SARS-CoV-2 infection or an uninfected control (not recorded which).

V and J are TRBV6-2 or TRBV6-3 and TRBJ2-3; weak D call: TRBD2 (6 bases). Trimming took 2 bases from V and 11 from J, leaving 8 bases between them. Per the germline V gene, CDR1 is MNHEY and CDR2 is SVGEGT. CDR3 size: 11 residues. CDR3 residues: CASSYVGRQYF. CDR3 bases: TGTGCCAGCAGTTACGTCGGGAGGCAGTATTTT.

In this sample, this clonotype turned up many times. The gene calls are TRBV11-2 and TRBJ1-2, with D possibly being TRBD1 (5 bases). The CDR3 has 16 residues. Per germline, CDR1 SGHAT and CDR2 FQNNGV. V was trimmed by 1 base and J by 4 bases, leaving 16 bases between them. The CDR3 region is CASSLVPGPSPYGYTF. CDR3 sequence (DNA): TGTGCCAGCAGCTTAGTCCCGGGACCGAGCCCCTATGGCTACACCTTC.

This clonotype was observed many times. CDR3 nucleotide sequence: TGTGCCAGCAGTTTGGACGGTTTGGGCGAGCAGTACTTC. This codes for CASSLDGLGEQYF. The rearrangement links TRBV27 to TRBJ2-7, with D unclear. Germline lookup yields CDR1 MNHEY and CDR2 SMNVEV (reference sequence). The CDR3 sequence is 13 residues long. Trimming pared 3 bases from V and 6 bases from J, leaving 12 bases between.

This clonotype was counted only a few times. The V call is TRBV30, the J call TRBJ2-1, with 8 nucleotides matching TRBD2. The CDR3 has 16 residues. Per the germline V gene, CDR1 is GTSNPN and CDR2 is SVGIG (reference sequence). V trimming: 0 bases; J trimming: 4 bases; junction bases outside the gene matches: 8. CDR3 coding DNA: TGTGCCTGGAGTGTACGAGTAGCGGGGTGGTACAATGAGCAGTTCTTC. Translation: CAWSVRVAGWYNEQFF. The full variable domain, completed using reference TRBV30 and TRBJ2-1, is SQTIHQWPATLVQPVGSPLSLECTVEGTSNPNLYWYRQAAGRGLQLLFYSVGIGQISSEVPQNLSASRPQDRQFILSSKKLLLSDSGFYLCAWSVRVAGWYNEQFFGPGTRLTVL.

This clonotype has a count of ten or more. The V gene is TRBV27, the J gene TRBJ1-5; D not resolved. The germline V and J ends were trimmed by 9 bases and 5 bases, with 14 bases remaining between them. The CDR3 length is 13 residues. Germline V CDR1 and CDR2: MNHEY, SMNVEV (reference sequence). Here the CDR3 reads CASLRLQHQPQHF. Here the CDR3 DNA reads TGTGCCAGTCTTCGACTGCAGCATCAGCCCCAGCATTTT.

This clonotype showed up many times. The chain carries TRBV7-9 and TRBJ2-3; D remains unclear. The CDR3 runs to 16 residues. V shed 2 bases and J shed 0 bases, with 12 bases lying between them. Germline-derived CDR1 and CDR2 are SEHNR and FQNEAQ (reference sequence). In DNA, the CDR3 is TGTGCCAGCAGCTTACTGGCCCCGACTAGCACAGATACGCAGTATTTT. Translation gives CASSLLAPTSTDTQYF. Together with reference TRBV7-9 and TRBJ2-3, the CDR3 gives the full variable domain: DTGVSQNPRHKITKRGQNVTFRCDPISEHNRLYWYRQTLGQGPEFLTYFQNEAQLEKSRLLSDRFSAERPKGSFSTLEIQRTEQGDSAMYLCASSLLAPTSTDTQYFGPGTRLTVL.

This clonotype was counted ten times or more. The genes are TRBV6-5 and TRBJ1-4; TRBD1 might be the D (5 bases). CDR3 length equals 15 residues. V was trimmed by 6 bases and J by 5 bases, leaving 16 bases between them. CDR1 MNHEY and CDR2 SVGAGI come from the germline V gene. CDR3 nucleotides: TGTGCCAGCAGGGTAAGGGACGGAAGAAATGAAAAACTGTTTTTT. Residues: CASRVRDGRNEKLFF.

This clonotype was observed many times. The rearrangement uses TRBV6-2 or TRBV6-3 and TRBJ2-5; TRBD1 aligns across 10 bases. V lost 6 bases, J lost 5 bases, and 9 bases stayed unmatched. The CDR3 length is 15 residues. Germline CDR1 and CDR2: MNHEY and SVGEGT. The CDR3 protein is CASRRPGQGKETQYF. DNA of the CDR3: TGTGCCAGCAGGCGCCCGGGACAGGGGAAGGAGACCCAGTACTTC.

In this sample, this clonotype turned up a few times. This sequence joins TRBV27 and TRBJ2-7; no firm D call. Trimming shortened V by 2 bases and J by 0 bases, and 11 bases separated the two germline ends. This CDR3 contains 15 residues. Germline CDR1 reads MNHEY; CDR2 reads SMNVEV (reference sequence). The CDR3 spells CASSLKVGNSYEQYF. The DNA for the CDR3 is TGTGCCAGCAGTTTAAAGGTCGGTAACTCCTACGAGCAGTACTTC.

This clonotype was detected many times. The chain uses TRBV7-2 and TRBJ2-1; tentatively, D is TRBD2 (5 bases). Germline CDR1 and CDR2: SGHTA and FQGNSA. CDR3 length: 13 residues. V lost 1 base and J 9 bases, leaving 10 bases between the germline ends. For the CDR3, the DNA is TGTGCCAGCAGCTTAGAAGCGGTGGGTGAGCAGTTCTTC. Protein: CASSLEAVGEQFF.

This clonotype was counted many times. This rearrangement joins TRBV11-2 to TRBJ2-5; D is unclear. Between the trimmed V and J ends, which lost 6 bases and 2 bases, there was a span of 16 bases. Per the germline V gene, CDR1 is SGHAT and CDR2 is FQNNGV. This CDR3 region has 15 residues. The CDR3 is CASSQRGGRQETQYF. CDR3 in DNA: TGTGCCAGCAGTCAAAGAGGTGGCAGACAAGAGACCCAGTACTTC.

A few counts support this clonotype. This sequence joins TRBV6-6 and TRBJ2-7; 13 nucleotides align to TRBD2. The CDR3 spans 16 residues. Germline-derived CDR1 and CDR2 are MNHNY and SVGAGI (reference sequence). Germline trimming cut 4 bases from V and 2 bases from J; bases unmatched to any gene: 5. The CDR3 DNA reads TGTGCCAGCAGTTCGTTTACTAGCGGGAGGGCCTACGAGCAGTACTTC. Encoded protein: CASSSFTSGRAYEQYF.

This clonotype occurred a few times. The J gene is TRBJ2-5, the V gene TRBV11-1; 7 bases are shared with TRBD2. V shed 5 bases, J shed 5 bases, and the junction held 8 bases outside the gene matches. The CDR3 covers 14 residues. Germline assignment: CDR1 SGHAT and CDR2 FQDESV (reference sequence). For the CDR3, the DNA is TGTGCCAGCAGCCGGGGGGACGGCGAGGAGACCCAGTACTTC. Encoded protein: CASSRGDGEETQYF.

This clonotype has at least ten counts. This rearrangement joins TRBV18 to TRBJ1-2; D might be TRBD1 (6 bases). Germline loops: CDR1 KGHSH, CDR2 LQKENI. Trimming pared 3 bases from V and 4 bases from J, leaving 12 bases between. The CDR3 length is 14 residues. Written as DNA, the CDR3 is TGTGCCAGCTCACCTGACAGGATGAGCTATGGCTACACCTTC. Translation: CASSPDRMSYGYTF.

This clonotype has ten or more counts. This rearrangement joins TRBV19 to TRBJ1-2; 10 bases match TRBD1. Trimming took 4 bases from V and 8 from J; bases not matched to a gene: 10. CDR1 and CDR2 from the germline V gene are LNHDA and SQIVND (reference sequence). The length of the CDR3 is 15 residues. The chain's CDR3 is CASSTWTGGIFGYTF. The CDR3 bases are TGTGCCAGTAGTACGTGGACAGGGGGAATATTCGGCTACACCTTC.

This clonotype was found many times. The V call is TRBV2, the J call TRBJ1-2; 7 bases agree with TRBD1. After removal of 7 bases from V and 8 bases from J, the junction contained 10 bases not matched to a gene. Germline values: CDR1 SNHLY, CDR2 FYNNEI. The CDR3 is 13 amino acids. The CDR3 DNA reads TGTGCCAGCATGATGACAGGGAGTCAAGGCTACACCTTC. Protein product: CASMMTGSQGYTF. Based on the CDR3 plus reference TRBV2 and TRBJ1-2, the full variable domain is EPEVTQTPSHQVTQMGQEVILRCVPISNHLYFYWYRQILGQKVEFLVSFYNNEISEKSEIFDDQFSVERPDGSNFTLKIRSTKLEDSAMYFCASMMTGSQGYTFGSGTRLTVV.

In its sample, this clonotype is medium-sized (0.01 to 0.1%). The genes are TRBV27 and TRBJ2-3; D might be TRBD2 (7 bases). Trimming left V 4 bases short and J 6 bases short, with 17 bases between. Germline CDR1 reads MNHEY; CDR2 reads SMNVEV (reference sequence). This CDR3 contains 15 residues. The DNA for the CDR3 is TGTGCCAGCAGTTGGGGAGGGGGAAGGTCCGATACGCAGTATTTT. Amino acid sequence: CASSWGGGRSDTQYF.

By frequency in the sample, this clonotype is medium-sized. J is TRBJ2-2 and V is TRBV20-1; the D is unclear. CDR3 length equals 15 residues. The germline V gene encodes CDR1 DFQATT and CDR2 SNEGSKA (reference sequence). V lost 5 bases to trimming and J lost 7 bases, with 20 bases between them. In nucleotides, the CDR3 is TGCAGTGCTCCCACCCCGGCTAGTTTCAACGGGGAGCTGTTTTTT. The encoded protein is CSAPTPASFNGELFF.

This clonotype appeared many times. The CDR3 DNA is TGTGCCAGCAGCCAAGCCGCAGAAAATCAGCCCCAGCATTTT. Translation: CASSQAAENQPQHF. The chain has TRBV3-1 and TRBJ1-5; D gene ambiguous. The V end was cut by 1 base, the J end by 4 bases, with 8 bases between. The CDR3 sequence is 14 residues long. Germline values: CDR1 LGHDT, CDR2 YNNKEL (reference sequence).

This clonotype has ten or more counts. The CDR3 sequence: CASSQNVAGGPSYEQYV. CDR3 bases: TGTGCCAGCAGCCAGAACGTGGCGGGAGGGCCGAGTTACGAGCAGTACGTC. The chain uses TRBV4-2 and TRBJ2-7, with TRBD2 matching over 9 bases. Germline assignment: CDR1 LGHNA and CDR2 YNFKEQ. J gave up 4 bases and V 3 bases, and 13 bases lay outside the gene matches. The CDR3 spans 17 residues.

There are many counts of this clonotype. J is TRBJ2-1 and V is TRBV7-6; D not resolved. This CDR3 spans 12 amino acids. Trimming pared 5 bases from V and 5 bases from J, leaving 7 bases between. Germline V CDR1 and CDR2: SGHVS, FNYEAQ. DNA for the CDR3: TGTGCCAGCAGCCGATCAGACAATGAGCAGTTCTTC. Protein product: CASSRSDNEQFF.

This clonotype was counted at least ten times. The chain couples TRBV24-1 to TRBJ2-3, with D possibly called TRBD1 or TRBD2 (5 bases each). The CDR3 has 18 amino acids. Germline assignment: CDR1 KGHDR and CDR2 SFDVKD. With 5 bases removed from V and 3 bases from J, the gap between germline ends came to 23 bases. The CDR3 reads CATSGNQDSQGPTDTQYF. The CDR3 DNA follows: TGTGCCACCAGTGGTAATCAAGACTCGCAGGGACCTACAGATACGCAGTATTTT.

This clonotype was seen only a few times. The V and J genes are TRBV7-2 and TRBJ2-4; TRBD2 aligns across 15 bases. Germline-derived CDR1 and CDR2 are SGHTA and FQGNSA. CDR3 length: 14 amino acids. The V gene end was trimmed by 5 bases and the J gene end by 10 bases; junction bases not matched to a gene: 3. CDR3 in amino acids: CASSVGTSGGIQYF. The CDR3 nucleotides are TGTGCCAGCAGCGTTGGGACTAGCGGGGGGATTCAGTACTTC. Filled out from reference TRBV7-2 and TRBJ2-4, the complete variable domain reads GAGVSQSPSNKVTEKGKDVELRCDPISGHTALYWYRQSLGQGLEFLIYFQGNSAPDKSGLPSDRFSAERTGGSVSTLTIQRTQQEDSAVYLCASSVGTSGGIQYFGAGTRLSVL.

This clonotype has ten or more counts. The V gene is TRBV20-1, the J gene TRBJ2-7; TRBD2 aligns across 8 bases. The V segment lost 6 bases and the J segment 7 bases; nucleotides outside the gene matches: 14. CDR3 length: 14 amino acids. The germline V gene encodes CDR1 DFQATT and CDR2 SNEGSKA (reference sequence). The CDR3 region is CSAGKGTAGGEQYF. Written as DNA, the CDR3 is TGCAGTGCGGGAAAAGGGACGGCGGGAGGTGAGCAGTACTTC.